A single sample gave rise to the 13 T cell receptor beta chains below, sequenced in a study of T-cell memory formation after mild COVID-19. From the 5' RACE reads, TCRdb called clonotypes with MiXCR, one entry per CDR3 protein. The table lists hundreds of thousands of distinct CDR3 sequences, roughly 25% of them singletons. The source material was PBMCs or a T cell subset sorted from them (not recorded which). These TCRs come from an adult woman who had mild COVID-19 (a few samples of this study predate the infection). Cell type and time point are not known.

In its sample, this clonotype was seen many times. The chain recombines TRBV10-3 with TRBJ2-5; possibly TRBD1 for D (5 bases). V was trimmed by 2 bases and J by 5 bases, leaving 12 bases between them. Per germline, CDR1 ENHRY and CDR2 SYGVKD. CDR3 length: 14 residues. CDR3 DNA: TGTGCCATCAGTGAGGCCTTTAGGGGTGAGACCCAGTACTTC. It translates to CAISEAFRGETQYF.

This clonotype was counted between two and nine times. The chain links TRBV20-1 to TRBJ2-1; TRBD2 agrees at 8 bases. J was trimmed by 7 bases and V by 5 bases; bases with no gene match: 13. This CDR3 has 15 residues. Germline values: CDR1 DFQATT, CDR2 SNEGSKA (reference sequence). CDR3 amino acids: CSASARGGIGNEQFF. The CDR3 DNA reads TGCAGTGCTTCTGCTCGGGGGGGCATAGGGAATGAGCAGTTCTTC.

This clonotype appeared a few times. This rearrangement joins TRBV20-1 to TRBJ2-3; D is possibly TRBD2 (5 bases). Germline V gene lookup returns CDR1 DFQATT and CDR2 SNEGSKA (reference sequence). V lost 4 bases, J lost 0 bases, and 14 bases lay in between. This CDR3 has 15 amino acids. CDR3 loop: CSATRPSGSTDTQYF. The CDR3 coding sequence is TGCAGTGCTACCCGTCCCAGCGGTAGCACAGATACGCAGTATTTT.

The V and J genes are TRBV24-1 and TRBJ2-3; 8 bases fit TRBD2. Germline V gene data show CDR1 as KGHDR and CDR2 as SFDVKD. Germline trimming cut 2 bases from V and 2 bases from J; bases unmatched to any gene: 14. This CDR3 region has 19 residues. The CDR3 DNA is TGTGCCACCAGTGATTACCCCCAGCGGGGGCCTTCCCACACAGATACGCAGTATTTT. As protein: CATSDYPQRGPSHTDTQYF.

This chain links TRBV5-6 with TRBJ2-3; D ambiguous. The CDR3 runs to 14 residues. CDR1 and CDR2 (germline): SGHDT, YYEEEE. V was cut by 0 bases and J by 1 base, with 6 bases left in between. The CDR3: CASSLATRTDTQYF. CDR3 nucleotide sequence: TGTGCCAGCAGCTTGGCTACACGCACAGATACGCAGTATTTT.

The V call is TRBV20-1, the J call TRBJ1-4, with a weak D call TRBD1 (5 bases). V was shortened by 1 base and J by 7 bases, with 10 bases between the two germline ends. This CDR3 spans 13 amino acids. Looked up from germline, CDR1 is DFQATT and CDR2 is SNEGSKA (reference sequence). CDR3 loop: CSARGVGAEKLFF. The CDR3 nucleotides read TGCAGTGCTAGAGGGGTAGGGGCTGAAAAACTGTTTTTT.

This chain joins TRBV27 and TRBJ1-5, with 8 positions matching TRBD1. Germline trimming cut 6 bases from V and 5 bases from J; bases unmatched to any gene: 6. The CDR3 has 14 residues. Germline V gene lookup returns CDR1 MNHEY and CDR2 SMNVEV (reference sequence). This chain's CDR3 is CASSSPDRDQPQHF. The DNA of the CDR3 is TGTGCCAGCAGCTCACCGGACAGGGATCAGCCCCAGCATTTT.

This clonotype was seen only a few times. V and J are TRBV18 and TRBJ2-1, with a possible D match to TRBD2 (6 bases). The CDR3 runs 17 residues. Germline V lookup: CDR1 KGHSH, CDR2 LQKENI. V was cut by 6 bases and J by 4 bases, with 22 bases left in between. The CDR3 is CASSRLEGAGSYNEQFF. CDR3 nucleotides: TGTGCCAGCTCCCGCTTGGAGGGTGCCGGGTCATACAATGAGCAGTTCTTC.

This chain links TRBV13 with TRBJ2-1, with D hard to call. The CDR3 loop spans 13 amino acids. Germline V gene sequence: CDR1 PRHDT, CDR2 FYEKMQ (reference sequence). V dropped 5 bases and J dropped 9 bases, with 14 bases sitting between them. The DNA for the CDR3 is TGTGCCAGCAGCCCCCTTTGGGAAGTTGAGCAGTTCTTC. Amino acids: CASSPLWEVEQFF.

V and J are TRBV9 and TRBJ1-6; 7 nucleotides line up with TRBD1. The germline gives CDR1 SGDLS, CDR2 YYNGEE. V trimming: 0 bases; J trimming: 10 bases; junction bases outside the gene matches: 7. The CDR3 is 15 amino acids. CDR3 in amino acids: CASSVGYRGRSPLHF. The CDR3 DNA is TGTGCCAGCAGCGTAGGGTACAGGGGAAGATCACCCCTCCACTTT.

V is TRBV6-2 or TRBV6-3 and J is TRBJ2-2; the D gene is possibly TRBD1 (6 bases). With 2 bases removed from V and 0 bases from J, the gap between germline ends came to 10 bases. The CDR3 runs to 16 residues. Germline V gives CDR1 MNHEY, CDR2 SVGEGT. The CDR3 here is CASSYRWGPNTGELFF. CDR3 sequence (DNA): TGTGCCAGCAGTTACCGGTGGGGGCCGAACACCGGGGAGCTGTTTTTT.

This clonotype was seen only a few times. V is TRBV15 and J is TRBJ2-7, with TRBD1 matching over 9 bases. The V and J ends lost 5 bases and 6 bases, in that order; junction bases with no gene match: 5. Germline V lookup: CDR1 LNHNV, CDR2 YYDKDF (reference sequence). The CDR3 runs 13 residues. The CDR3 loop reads CATSPGTGFEQYF. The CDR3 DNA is TGTGCCACCAGCCCTGGGACAGGGTTCGAGCAGTACTTC.

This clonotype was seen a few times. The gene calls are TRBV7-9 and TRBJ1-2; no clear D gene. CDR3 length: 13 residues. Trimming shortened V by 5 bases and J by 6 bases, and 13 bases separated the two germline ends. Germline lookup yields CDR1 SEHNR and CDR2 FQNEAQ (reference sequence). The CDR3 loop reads CASSRFISDGYTF. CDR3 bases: TGTGCCAGCAGCCGATTCATTAGCGATGGCTACACCTTC.